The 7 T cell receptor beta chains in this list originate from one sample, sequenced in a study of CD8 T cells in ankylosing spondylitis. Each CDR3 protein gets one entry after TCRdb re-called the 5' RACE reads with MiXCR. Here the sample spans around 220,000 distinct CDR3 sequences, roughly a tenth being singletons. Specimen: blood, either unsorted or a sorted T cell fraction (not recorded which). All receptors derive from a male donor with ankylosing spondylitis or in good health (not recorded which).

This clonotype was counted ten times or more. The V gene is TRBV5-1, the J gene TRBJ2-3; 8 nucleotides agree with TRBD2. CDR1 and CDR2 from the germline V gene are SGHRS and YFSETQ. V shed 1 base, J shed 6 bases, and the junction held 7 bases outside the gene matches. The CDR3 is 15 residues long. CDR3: CASSLTSGGMDTQYF. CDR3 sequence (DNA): TGCGCCAGCAGCTTGACTAGCGGAGGGATGGATACGCAGTATTTT.

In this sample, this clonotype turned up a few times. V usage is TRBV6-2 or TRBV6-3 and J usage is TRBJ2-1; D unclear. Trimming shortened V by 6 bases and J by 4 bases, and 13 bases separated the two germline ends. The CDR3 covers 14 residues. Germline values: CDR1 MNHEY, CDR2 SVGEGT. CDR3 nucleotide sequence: TGTGCCAGCAGACCGGAGCTAGTTTACAATGAGCAGTTCTTC. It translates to CASRPELVYNEQFF.

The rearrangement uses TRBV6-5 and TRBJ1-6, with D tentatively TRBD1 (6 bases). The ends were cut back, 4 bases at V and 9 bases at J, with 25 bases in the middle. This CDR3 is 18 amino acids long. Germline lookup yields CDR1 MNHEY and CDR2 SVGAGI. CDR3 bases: TGTGCCAGCAGTTGGGGGGCGGACATAGGCTCCCGTGGTTCACCCCTCCACTTT. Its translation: CASSWGADIGSRGSPLHF.

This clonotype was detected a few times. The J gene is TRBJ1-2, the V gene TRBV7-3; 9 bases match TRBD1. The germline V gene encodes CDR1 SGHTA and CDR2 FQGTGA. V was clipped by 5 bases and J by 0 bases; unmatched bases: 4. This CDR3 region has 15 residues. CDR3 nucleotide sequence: TGTGCCAGCAGCCTCACAGGGGGCGCTAACTATGGCTACACCTTC. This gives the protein CASSLTGGANYGYTF.

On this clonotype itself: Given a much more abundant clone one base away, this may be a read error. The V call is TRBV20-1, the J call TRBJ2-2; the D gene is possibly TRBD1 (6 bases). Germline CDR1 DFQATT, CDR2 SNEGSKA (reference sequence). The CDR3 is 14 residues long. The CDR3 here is CRADPTGYTGELFF. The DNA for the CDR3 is TGCAGAGCAGACCCCACAGGGTACACCGGGGAGCTGTTTTTT.

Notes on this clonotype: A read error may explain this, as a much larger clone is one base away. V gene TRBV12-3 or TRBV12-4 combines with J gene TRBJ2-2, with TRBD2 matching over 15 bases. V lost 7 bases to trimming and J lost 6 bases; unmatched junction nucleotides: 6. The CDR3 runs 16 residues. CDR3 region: CASTRWTSGGAGELFF. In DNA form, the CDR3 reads TGTGCCAGCACTCGATGGACTAGCGGGGGGGCCGGGGAGCTGTTTTTT.

The CDR3 DNA reads TGTGCCAGCAGCCCAGCGGGGGGGCGAGGAGATACGCAGTATTTT. Its translation is CASSPAGGRGDTQYF. The J gene is TRBJ2-3, the V gene TRBV3-1; 10 nucleotides agree with TRBD2. Per germline, CDR1 LGHDT and CDR2 YNNKEL (reference sequence). V lost 4 bases and J lost 5; bases outside the gene matches: 6. The CDR3 runs to 15 residues.